The present entry profiles one T cell receptor beta chain with its context. The antigen is undetermined. In the PCR, 60 Vbeta and 13 Jbeta primers were used. Profiling relied on immunoSEQ multiplex PCR, and the TCRdb table lists in-frame clones only, not all of them. The sample lists some 100,000 clones, roughly 74% occurring once. This specimen belongs to a study of cytomegalovirus exposure and HLA in healthy donors. Study-wide results and limits: Among the most significant clusters, several appeared linked to common viral pathogens in a later analysis. Within an earlier analysis, most TCR beta V segments proved productive either about 90% or about 30% of the time.

This receptor was identified in a woman aged 70-85 years in good health and CMV-seropositive. Sequenced input: PBMCs.

The CDR3 DNA is TGTGCCAGCAGCTTGGCGGCGCTGGGGGGGCCCAATGAGCAGTTCTTC. Translation gives CASSLAALGGPNEQFF. This rearrangement joins TRBV5-4 to TRBJ2-1; D perhaps matches TRBD2 (7 bases). V was pared by 0 bases and J by 6 bases, with 16 bases between. CDR1 is SGHNT, CDR2 YYREEE, per germline (reference sequence). The CDR3 totals 16 residues.